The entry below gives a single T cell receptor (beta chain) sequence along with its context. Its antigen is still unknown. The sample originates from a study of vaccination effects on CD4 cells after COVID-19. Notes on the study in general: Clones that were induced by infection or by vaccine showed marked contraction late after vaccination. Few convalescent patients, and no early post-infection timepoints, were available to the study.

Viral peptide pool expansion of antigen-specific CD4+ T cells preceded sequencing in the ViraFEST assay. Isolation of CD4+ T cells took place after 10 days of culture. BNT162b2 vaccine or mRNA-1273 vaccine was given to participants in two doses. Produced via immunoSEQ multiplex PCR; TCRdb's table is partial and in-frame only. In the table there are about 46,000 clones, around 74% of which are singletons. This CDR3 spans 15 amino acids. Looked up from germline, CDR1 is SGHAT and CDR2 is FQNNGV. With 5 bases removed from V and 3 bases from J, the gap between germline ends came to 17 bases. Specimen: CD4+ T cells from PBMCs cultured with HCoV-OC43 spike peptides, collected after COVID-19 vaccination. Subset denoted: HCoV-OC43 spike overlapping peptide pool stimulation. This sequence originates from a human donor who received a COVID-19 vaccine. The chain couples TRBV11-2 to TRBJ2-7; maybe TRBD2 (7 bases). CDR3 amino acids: CASSPIGGHGYEQYF. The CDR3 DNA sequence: TGTGCCAGCAGCCCAATCGGGGGGCACGGCTACGAGCAGTACTTC.